The 22 T cell receptor beta chains given below trace back to one sample, sequenced in a study of T-cell reconstitution after alpha-beta-depleted transplantation in children. Preparing the TCRbeta library involved the use of unique molecular identifiers. MiXCR was run by TCRdb on the PCR reads, yielding one entry per CDR3 protein. The sample shows around 600,000 distinct CDR3 sequences, roughly 23% of them seen only once. The specimen comprised PBMCs, mostly from graft donor cells, sampled 360 days after TCRalphabeta/CD19-depleted stem cell transplant. Receptors originate from a boy less than two years old who had a stem cell transplant for acute myeloid leukemia, so the T cells may come from the graft donor.

This clonotype was counted a few times. The V gene is TRBV24-1, the J gene TRBJ2-3; D is perhaps TRBD2 (6 bases). Germline V gives CDR1 KGHDR, CDR2 SFDVKD. Trimming pared 3 bases from V and 1 base from J, leaving 13 bases between. The CDR3 extends over 16 amino acids. The CDR3 nucleotides are TGTGCCACCAGTGATGGGCTGCGGGGTCGCACAGATACGCAGTATTTT. Translation: CATSDGLRGRTDTQYF.

This clonotype was counted a few times. The V gene is TRBV5-5, the J gene TRBJ2-7; D is undetermined. From germline, CDR1 is SGHKS and CDR2 YYEKEE (reference sequence). The CDR3 consists of 14 residues. Trimming left V 1 base short and J 2 bases short, with 10 bases between. The CDR3 is CASSLYPRPYEQYF. In DNA, the CDR3 is TGTGCCAGCAGCTTGTATCCGCGACCCTACGAGCAGTACTTC.

The sample holds many counts of this clonotype. V and J are TRBV7-3 and TRBJ1-1; D possibly corresponds to TRBD1 (5 bases). From germline, CDR1 is SGHTA and CDR2 FQGTGA. The CDR3 sequence is 14 residues long. Trimming shortened V by 5 bases and J by 5 bases, and 15 bases separated the two germline ends. CDR3 protein: CASSGWTEGTEAFF. CDR3 nucleotide sequence: TGTGCCAGCAGCGGATGGACGGAGGGGACTGAAGCTTTCTTT.

The chain is built from TRBV20-1 and TRBJ2-1; 10 nucleotides match TRBD2. The CDR3 consists of 15 residues. The V and J ends lost 3 bases and 7 bases, in that order; junction bases with no gene match: 9. Looked up from germline, CDR1 is DFQATT and CDR2 is SNEGSKA (reference sequence). The CDR3 loop reads CSASVSGGDRNEQFF. CDR3 nucleotides: TGCAGTGCTAGTGTCAGCGGGGGGGATAGGAATGAGCAGTTCTTC.

This chain links TRBV5-1 with TRBJ1-1; D gene unclear. The CDR3 totals 15 residues. Germline V gene sequence: CDR1 SGHRS, CDR2 YFSETQ. V lost 1 base, J lost 3 bases, and 13 bases lay in between. The CDR3 sequence is CASSLQGLLDTEAFF. Here the CDR3 DNA reads TGCGCCAGCAGCTTGCAAGGGTTATTGGACACTGAAGCTTTCTTT.

In this sample, this clonotype turned up a few times. This sequence joins TRBV12-3 or TRBV12-4 and TRBJ1-1, with D perhaps TRBD1 (5 bases). The CDR3 has 14 residues. Trimming pared 7 bases from V and 3 bases from J, leaving 15 bases between. The CDR3 is CASNQRGEDTEAFF. The CDR3 region has the DNA TGTGCCAGCAACCAGCGGGGGGAGGACACTGAAGCTTTCTTT.

This clonotype was observed many times. The J gene is TRBJ2-5, the V gene TRBV7-8; TRBD1 matches 7 bases. The germline V gene has CDR1 SGHVS and CDR2 FQNEAQ. This CDR3 is 13 amino acids long. J was trimmed by 2 bases and V by 5 bases; bases with no gene match: 2. The CDR3, as DNA: TGTGCCAGCAGCCAGGGACAGCAAGAGACCCAGTACTTC. Translated, it gives CASSQGQQETQYF.

This clonotype was counted only a few times. The V gene is TRBV6-1, the J gene TRBJ2-7; 7 bases are a match to TRBD1. The junction had 5 bases not matched to a gene; V was cut back by 5 bases and J by 4 bases. There are 13 residues in the CDR3. CDR1 and CDR2 from the germline V gene are MNHNS and SASEGT. The CDR3 reads CASSRSRGYEQYF. The CDR3 region has the DNA TGTGCCAGCAGTCGTTCCAGGGGGTACGAGCAGTACTTC.

The chain couples TRBV6-1 to TRBJ1-2, with D maybe TRBD1 (5 bases). Germline CDR1 is MNHNS and CDR2 is SASEGT. The CDR3 is 17 amino acids. Deletions cut 9 bases from V and 0 bases from J, with 23 bases between. CDR3 in DNA: TGTGCCAGTGCAAATTCGTGGGACGGGACTTCTAACTATGGCTACACCTTC. Translation: CASANSWDGTSNYGYTF.

This clonotype was detected a few times. This chain connects TRBV5-1 to TRBJ2-5, with D unresolved. The CDR3 runs 13 residues. The V and J ends lost 1 base and 1 base respectively, with 5 bases between them. CDR1 SGHRS and CDR2 YFSETQ come from the germline V gene. The CDR3 DNA follows: TGCGCCAGCAGCTTGCGACCCCAAGAGACCCAGTACTTC. This translates into CASSLRPQETQYF.

V usage is TRBV12-3 or TRBV12-4 and J usage is TRBJ2-5, with 8 bases matching TRBD2. This CDR3 comprises 15 residues. Trimming took 2 bases from V and 2 from J; bases not matched to a gene: 4. In DNA, the CDR3 is TGTGCCAGCAGTTTACGGGCTAGCGGGCAAGAGACCCAGTACTTC. Protein: CASSLRASGQETQYF.

This clonotype was seen only a few times. The CDR3 coding sequence is TGCAGTGCTAGAATTCGGACAGGGTTATTGGAGACCCAGTACTTC. This sequence encodes CSARIRTGLLETQYF. V is TRBV20-1 and J is TRBJ2-5; TRBD1 agrees at 8 bases. This CDR3 is built from 15 residues. The V segment lost 2 bases and the J segment 5 bases; nucleotides outside the gene matches: 10. Germline CDR1 is DFQATT and CDR2 is SNEGSKA (reference sequence).

This chain connects TRBV28 to TRBJ1-1; 8 positions match TRBD1. The CDR3 spans 15 residues. Germline CDR1 reads MDHEN; CDR2 reads SYDVKM. J lost 4 bases, V lost 5 bases, and 9 bases had no gene match. DNA for the CDR3: TGTGCCAGCAGTCTAACCAGGGGGCCAAGCACTGAAGCTTTCTTT. This encodes CASSLTRGPSTEAFF. Looking up the rest from reference TRBV28 and TRBJ1-1 gives the full variable domain: DVKVTQSSRYLVKRTGEKVFLECVQDMDHENMFWYRQDPGLGLRLIYFSYDVKMKEKGDIPEGYSVSREKKERFSLILESASTNQTSMYLCASSLTRGPSTEAFFGQGTRLTVV.

This clonotype was seen ten or more times. V and J are TRBV11-2 and TRBJ2-3; weak D call: TRBD1 (6 bases). V gave up 6 bases and J gave up 7 bases, with 17 bases separating them. The CDR3 extends over 14 amino acids. Germline values: CDR1 SGHAT, CDR2 FQNNGV. The CDR3 region is CASRPLGGGNTQYF. Written as DNA, the CDR3 is TGTGCCAGCAGGCCCTTAGGGGGTGGAAATACGCAGTATTTT.

This clonotype was seen at least ten times. CDR3 sequence reads: CASSPRTSGDSYNEQFF. In nucleotides, the CDR3 is TGCGCCAGCAGCCCTCGTACTAGCGGGGACTCCTACAATGAGCAGTTCTTC. The chain carries TRBV5-1 and TRBJ2-1, with TRBD2 matching 10 bases. Germline assignment: CDR1 SGHRS and CDR2 YFSETQ. With 4 bases clipped from V and 0 bases from J, the junction kept 7 bases outside the gene matches. CDR3 length: 17 amino acids.

The V call is TRBV6-1, the J call TRBJ1-4; tentative D call: TRBD1 (5 bases). The germline gives CDR1 MNHNS, CDR2 SASEGT. Trimming took 8 bases from V and 5 from J, leaving 21 bases between them. The CDR3 is made up of 16 amino acids. CDR3 amino acids: CASSILQGSFNEKLFF. The CDR3 DNA sequence: TGTGCCAGCTCGATACTTCAGGGATCCTTCAATGAAAAACTGTTTTTT.

This clonotype appeared many times. CDR3 sequence (DNA): TGCGCCAGCAGCTTGACCGGACAACCTTCTAACACTGAAGCTTTCTTT. Protein: CASSLTGQPSNTEAFF. This chain connects TRBV5-1 to TRBJ1-1; D perhaps matches TRBD1 (5 bases). The germline CDR1 and CDR2 sequences are SGHRS and YFSETQ. The CDR3 spans 16 residues. V shed 1 base and J shed 2 bases, with 15 bases lying between them.

This clonotype was seen only a few times. This chain connects TRBV12-3 or TRBV12-4 to TRBJ2-3; TRBD1 matches 10 bases. This CDR3 has 15 residues. V shed 7 bases, J shed 2 bases, and the junction held 6 bases outside the gene matches. CDR3 bases: TGTGCCAGCACTCGAGGGACAGGGGTCACAGATACGCAGTATTTT. Protein sequence: CASTRGTGVTDTQYF.

This clonotype was counted many times. For the CDR3, the DNA is TGTGCCAGCAGCTTAAACCCCAATAGGGAGACCCAGTACTTC. It is translated as CASSLNPNRETQYF. The rearrangement links TRBV7-8 to TRBJ2-5, with D uncertain. The CDR3 has 14 residues. V dropped 2 bases and J dropped 5 bases, with 12 bases sitting between them. Germline lookup yields CDR1 SGHVS and CDR2 FQNEAQ.

This clonotype was detected only a few times. The rearrangement joins TRBV20-1 to TRBJ2-2; possibly TRBD2 for D (7 bases). Trimming cost V 0 bases and J 2 bases, with 10 bases left between them. The CDR3 covers 15 residues. Looked up from germline, CDR1 is DFQATT and CDR2 is SNEGSKA (reference sequence). The CDR3 coding sequence is TGCAGTGCTAGAGACCGGGGGGCTAACACCGGGGAGCTGTTTTTT. Translation gives CSARDRGANTGELFF.

This clonotype was counted at least ten times. The gene calls are TRBV5-1 and TRBJ1-3; tentatively, D is TRBD1 (5 bases). Trimming stripped 4 bases from V and 2 bases from J, with 19 bases between. CDR3 size: 17 residues. Germline CDR1 reads SGHRS; CDR2 reads YFSETQ. The CDR3 DNA reads as TGCGCCAGCAGCCCAGGGCCCCTGACAGAGCCTGGAAACACCATATATTTT. This codes for CASSPGPLTEPGNTIYF.

This clonotype was observed a few times. The chain employs TRBV28 and TRBJ2-5; TRBD1 might be the D (6 bases). The CDR3 is 13 residues long. Germline V gene data show CDR1 as MDHEN and CDR2 as SYDVKM. The ends were cut back, 5 bases at V and 2 bases at J, with 9 bases in the middle. CDR3 nucleotides: TGTGCCAGCAGTAACAGGGTTCAAGAGACCCAGTACTTC. Translated: CASSNRVQETQYF.